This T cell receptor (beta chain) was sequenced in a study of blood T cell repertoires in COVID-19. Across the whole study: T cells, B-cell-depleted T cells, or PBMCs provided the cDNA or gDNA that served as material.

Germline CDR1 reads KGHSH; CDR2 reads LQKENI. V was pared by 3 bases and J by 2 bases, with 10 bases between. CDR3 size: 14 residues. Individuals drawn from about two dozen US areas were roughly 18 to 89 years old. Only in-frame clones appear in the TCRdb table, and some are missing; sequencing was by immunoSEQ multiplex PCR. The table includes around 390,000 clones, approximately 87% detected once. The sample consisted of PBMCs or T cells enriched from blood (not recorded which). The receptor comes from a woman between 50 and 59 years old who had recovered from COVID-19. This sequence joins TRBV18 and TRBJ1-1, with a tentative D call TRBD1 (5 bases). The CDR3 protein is CASSPKQVNTEAFF. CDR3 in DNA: TGTGCCAGCTCACCCAAACAGGTAAACACTGAAGCTTTCTTT. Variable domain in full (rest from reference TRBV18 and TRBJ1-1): NAGVMQNPRHLVRRRGQEARLRCSPMKGHSHVYWYRQLPEEGLKFMVYLQKENIIDESGMPKERFSAEFPKEGPSILRIQQVVRGDSAAYFCASSPKQVNTEAFFGQGTRLTVV.